This TCR beta chain was obtained from a study of blood T cell repertoires in COVID-19 (dated by TCRdb to between 2020 and 2021). Regarding the study in general: Samples covering the acute and convalescent phases of COVID-19 were provided by collaborators in the United States, Italy and Spain. The repertoires were made available in a free public database intended to serve as a resource for research on the immune response to SARS-CoV-2. The dataset comprised deeply sampled blood TCRbeta repertoires from subjects exposed to, actively infected with, or recovered from COVID-19. The material from the prospective study consisted of cDNA or gDNA derived from T cells, B-cell-depleted T cells, or PBMCs. HLA class I and class II types, where available, came from metadata supplied by the sample provider rather than from assay-based typing. Samples were obtained from the ongoing ImmuneRACE study (first 160 participants) and from over 1,000 subjects provided by 6 global collaborators. A de-identified subject ID, COVID-19 status, age in years and sex were almost always included in the sample metadata. The paper's findings and limits, for the study overall: The quantity of clinical and demographic metadata differed by source and by participant and was supplied without curation.

Remarks on this clone: The antigen this receptor binds is unknown. The sample holds no much larger clone one base away, and base qualities are not on file.

The CDR3 measures 13 amino acids from cysteine to phenylalanine. Of all the DNA, just the CDR3 is kept, 39 bases in frame from base 1. From a lookup of the germline V gene, CDR1 and CDR2 are ENHRY and SYGVKD. The V end loses 6 bases and the J end loses 0 bases, and a stretch of 7 bases separates them. TCRbeta CDR3 regions were amplified from genomic DNA by means of the immunoSEQ Assay, a bias-controlled multiplex PCR. As for the original processing: Nucleated cell counts per sample were estimated from amplification of reference gene primers within the assay. To quantify the absolute abundance of each unique TCRbeta CDR3 rearrangement, sequence reads were collapsed and filtered. For each sample, productive Simpson clonality was calculated as the square root of Simpson's diversity index across productive rearrangements. In TCRdb, the immuneACCESS table is reduced to in-frame sequences with V and J assigned. These tables do not hold every clone; where another copy was compared, an unresolved V gene accounts for under half, and the others remain unexplained. The DNA was the basis for D and trimming; V, J and clone size are from that table. Recorded for this sample are 100,000 or so clones; 75% to 95% of them occurred a single time. The ten largest account for about 2.5% of the sample.

Whole blood was collected in K2EDTA tubes by collaborating institutions according to the institutions' own protocols. For TCRbeta analysis, collaborators shipped samples as frozen whole blood, isolated PBMCs, or DNA extracted from either of those sample types. The clonotype originates from a human donor with active COVID-19. The donor label of this sample is uncertain. Sample: peripheral blood. The rearrangement joined TRBV10-3 to TRBJ2-3; no D segment can be confidently identified. The CDR3 region reads CAISDSSTDTQYF. At the DNA level, the sequence is TGTGCCATCAGCGACTCTAGCACAGATACGCAGTATTTT.